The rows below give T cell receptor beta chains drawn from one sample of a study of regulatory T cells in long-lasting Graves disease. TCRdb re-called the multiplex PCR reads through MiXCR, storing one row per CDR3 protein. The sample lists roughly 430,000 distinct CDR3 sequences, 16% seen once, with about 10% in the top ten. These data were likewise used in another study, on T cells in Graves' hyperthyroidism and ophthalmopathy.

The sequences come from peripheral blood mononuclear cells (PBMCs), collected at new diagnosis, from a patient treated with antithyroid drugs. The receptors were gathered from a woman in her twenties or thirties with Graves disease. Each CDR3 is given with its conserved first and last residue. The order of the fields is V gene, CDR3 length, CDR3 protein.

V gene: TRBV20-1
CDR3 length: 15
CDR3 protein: CSAKALKGRSYGQYF

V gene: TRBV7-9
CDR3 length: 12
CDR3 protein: CASSLGPGTQYF

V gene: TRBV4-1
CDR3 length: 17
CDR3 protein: CASSQDLETSGSYEQYF

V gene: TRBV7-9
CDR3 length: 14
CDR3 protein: CASSLGSGGQPQHF

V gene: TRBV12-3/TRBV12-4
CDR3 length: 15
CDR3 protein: CASSDSYSGANVLTF

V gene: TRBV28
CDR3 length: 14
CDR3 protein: CASSFPSGADTQYF

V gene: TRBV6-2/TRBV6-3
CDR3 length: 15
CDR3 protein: CASSYSRGGTSEQFF

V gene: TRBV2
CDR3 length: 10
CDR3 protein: CASKAYEQFF

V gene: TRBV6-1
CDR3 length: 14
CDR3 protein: CASGPGTGPYEQYF

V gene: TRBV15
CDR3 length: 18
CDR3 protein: CATSRDLGTGENTGELFF

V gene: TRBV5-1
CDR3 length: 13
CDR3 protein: CASSFTGEAWQYF

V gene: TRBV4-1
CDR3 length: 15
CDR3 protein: CASSQVGGRVIGQYF

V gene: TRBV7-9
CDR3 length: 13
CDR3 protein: CASSFPAHYGYTF

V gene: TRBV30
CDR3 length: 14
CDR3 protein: CAWQTSGRANEQFF

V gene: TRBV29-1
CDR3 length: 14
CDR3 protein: CSVEDSSGTYEQYF

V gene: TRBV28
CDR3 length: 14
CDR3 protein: CASNEGGQRGEQFF

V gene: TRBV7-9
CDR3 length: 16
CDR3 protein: CASSFGRATEHRGAVF

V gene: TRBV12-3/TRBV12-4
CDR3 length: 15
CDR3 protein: CASRWTSGSDNEQFF

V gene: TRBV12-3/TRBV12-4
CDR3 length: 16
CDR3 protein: CASRPPGSHNRNEQFF

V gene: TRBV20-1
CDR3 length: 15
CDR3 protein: CSAEKASGSPREQFF

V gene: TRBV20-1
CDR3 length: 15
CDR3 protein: CSARAWGTEAYEQYF

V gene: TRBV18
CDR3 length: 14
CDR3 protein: CASSPTLGQNIQYF

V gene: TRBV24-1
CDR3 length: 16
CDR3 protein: CATSDLRLGSHNEQFF

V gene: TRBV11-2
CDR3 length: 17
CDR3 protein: CASSLDLRYGHNNEQFF